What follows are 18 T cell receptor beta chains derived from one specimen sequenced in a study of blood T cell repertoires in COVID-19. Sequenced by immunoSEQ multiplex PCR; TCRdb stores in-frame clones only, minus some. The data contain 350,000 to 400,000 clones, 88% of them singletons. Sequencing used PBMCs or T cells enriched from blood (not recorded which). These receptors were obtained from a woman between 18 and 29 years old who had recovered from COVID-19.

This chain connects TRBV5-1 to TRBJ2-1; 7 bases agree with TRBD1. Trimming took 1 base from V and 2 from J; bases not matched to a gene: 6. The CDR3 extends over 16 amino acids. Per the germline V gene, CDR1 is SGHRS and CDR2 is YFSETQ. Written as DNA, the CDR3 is TGCGCCAGCAGCTTGACCCGACAGGGTACCTACAATGAGCAGTTCTTC. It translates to CASSLTRQGTYNEQFF.

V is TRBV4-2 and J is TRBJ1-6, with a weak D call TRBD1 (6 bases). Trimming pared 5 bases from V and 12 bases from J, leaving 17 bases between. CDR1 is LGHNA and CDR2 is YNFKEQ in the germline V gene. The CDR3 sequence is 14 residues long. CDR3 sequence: CASSTGLGDRPLHF. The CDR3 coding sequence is TGTGCCAGCAGCACAGGGCTAGGGGATCGACCCCTCCACTTT.

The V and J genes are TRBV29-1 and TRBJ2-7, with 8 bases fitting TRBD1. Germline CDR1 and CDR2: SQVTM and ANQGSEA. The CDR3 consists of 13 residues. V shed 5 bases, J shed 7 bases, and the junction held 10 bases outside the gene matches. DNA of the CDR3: TGCAGCGTTTTACTGGACAGGGCAGGAGAGCAGTACTTC. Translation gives CSVLLDRAGEQYF.

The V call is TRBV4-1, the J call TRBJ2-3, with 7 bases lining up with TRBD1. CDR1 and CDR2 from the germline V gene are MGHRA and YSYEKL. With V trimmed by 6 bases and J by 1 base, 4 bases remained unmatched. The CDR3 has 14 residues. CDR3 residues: CASRRGQGTDTQYF. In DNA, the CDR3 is TGCGCCAGCAGACGAGGACAGGGCACAGATACGCAGTATTTT.

The DNA for the CDR3 is TGTGCCAGCAGCAAACCCCCTAGTTCGACTATGACAGATACGCAGTATTTT. This encodes CASSKPPSSTMTDTQYF. The J gene is TRBJ2-3, the V gene TRBV21-1; TRBD2 is the table's D call and was not checked against the DNA. TRBV21-1 is classified as a pseudogene. This CDR3 has 17 residues.

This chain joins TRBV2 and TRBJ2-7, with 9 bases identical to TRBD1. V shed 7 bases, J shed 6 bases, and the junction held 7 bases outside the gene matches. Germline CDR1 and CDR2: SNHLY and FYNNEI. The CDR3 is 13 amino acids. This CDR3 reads CASNLGQGGEQYF. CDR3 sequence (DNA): TGTGCCAGCAACTTGGGACAGGGAGGCGAGCAGTACTTC.

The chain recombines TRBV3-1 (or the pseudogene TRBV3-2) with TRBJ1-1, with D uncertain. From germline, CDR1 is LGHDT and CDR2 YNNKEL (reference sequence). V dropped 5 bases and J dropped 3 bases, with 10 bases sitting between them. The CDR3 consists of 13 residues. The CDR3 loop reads CASSDRRDTEAFF. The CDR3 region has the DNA TGTGCCAGCAGCGATCGGCGGGACACTGAAGCTTTCTTT.

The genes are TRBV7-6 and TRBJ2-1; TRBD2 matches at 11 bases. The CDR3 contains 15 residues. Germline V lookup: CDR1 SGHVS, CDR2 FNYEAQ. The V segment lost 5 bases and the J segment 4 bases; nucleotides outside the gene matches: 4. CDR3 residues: CASSPTSGGYNEQFF. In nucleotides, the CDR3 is TGTGCCAGCAGCCCTACTAGCGGGGGATACAATGAGCAGTTCTTC.

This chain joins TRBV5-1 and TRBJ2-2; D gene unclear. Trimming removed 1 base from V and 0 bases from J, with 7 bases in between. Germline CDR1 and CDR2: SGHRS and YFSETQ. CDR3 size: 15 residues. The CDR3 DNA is TGCGCCAGCAGCTTGAGTCTAGCGAACACCGGGGAGCTGTTTTTT. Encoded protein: CASSLSLANTGELFF.

The DNA for the CDR3 is TGTGCCAGCACCGCGTTTTACCCCTATGGCTACACCTTC. The encoded protein is CASTAFYPYGYTF. The genes are TRBV27 and TRBJ1-2; D unclear. This CDR3 has 13 residues. CDR1 MNHEY and CDR2 SMNVEV come from the germline V gene (reference sequence). V was cut by 7 bases and J by 4 bases, with 13 bases left in between.

CDR3 sequence: CASSFSGNQPQHF. The CDR3 DNA sequence: TGTGCCAGCAGCTTTAGCGGCAATCAGCCCCAGCATTTT. The chain uses TRBV14 and TRBJ1-5; no firm D call. Looked up from germline, CDR1 is SGHDN and CDR2 is FVKESK. V was clipped by 5 bases and J by 2 bases, with 7 bases between them. This CDR3 has 13 amino acids. Supplemented by reference TRBV14 and TRBJ1-5, the full variable domain reads EAGVTQFPSHSVIEKGQTVTLRCDPISGHDNLYWYRRVMGKEIKFLLHFVKESKQDESGMPNNRFLAERTGGTYSTLKVQPAELEDSGVYFCASSFSGNQPQHFGDGTRLSIL.

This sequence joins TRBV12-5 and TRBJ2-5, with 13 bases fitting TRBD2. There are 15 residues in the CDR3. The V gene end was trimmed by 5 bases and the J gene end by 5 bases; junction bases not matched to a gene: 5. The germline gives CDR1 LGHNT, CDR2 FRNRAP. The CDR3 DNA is TGTGCTAGTGGTGTGGGACTAGCGGGGATGGAGACCCAGTACTTC. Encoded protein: CASGVGLAGMETQYF.

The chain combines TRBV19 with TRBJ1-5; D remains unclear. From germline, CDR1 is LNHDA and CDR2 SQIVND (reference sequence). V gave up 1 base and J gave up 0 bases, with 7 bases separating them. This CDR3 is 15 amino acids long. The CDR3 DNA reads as TGTGCCAGTAGTATAGTGATGAGTAGCAATCAGCCCCAGCATTTT. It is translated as CASSIVMSSNQPQHF.

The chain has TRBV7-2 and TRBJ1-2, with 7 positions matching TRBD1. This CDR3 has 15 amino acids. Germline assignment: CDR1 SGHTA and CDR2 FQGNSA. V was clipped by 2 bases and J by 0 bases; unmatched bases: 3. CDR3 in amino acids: CASSLSRGPNYGYTF. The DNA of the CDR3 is TGTGCCAGCAGCTTAAGTAGGGGGCCTAACTATGGCTACACCTTC. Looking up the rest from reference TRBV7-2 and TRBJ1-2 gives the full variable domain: GAGVSQSPSNKVTEKGKDVELRCDPISGHTALYWYRQSLGQGLEFLIYFQGNSAPDKSGLPSDRFSAERTGGSVSTLTIQRTQQEDSAVYLCASSLSRGPNYGYTFGSGTRLTVV.

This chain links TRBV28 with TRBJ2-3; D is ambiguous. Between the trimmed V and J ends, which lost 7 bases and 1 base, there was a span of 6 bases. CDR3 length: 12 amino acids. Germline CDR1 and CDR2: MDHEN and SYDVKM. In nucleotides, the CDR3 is TGTGCCAGCAACCCAGGCACAGATACGCAGTATTTT. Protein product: CASNPGTDTQYF.

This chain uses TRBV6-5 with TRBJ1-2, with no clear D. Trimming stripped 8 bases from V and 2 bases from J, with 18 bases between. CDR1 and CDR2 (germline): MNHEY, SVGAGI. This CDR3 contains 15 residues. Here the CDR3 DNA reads TGTGCCAGCTCGGTAGATACCCCAGGAAACTATGGCTACACCTTC. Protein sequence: CASSVDTPGNYGYTF.

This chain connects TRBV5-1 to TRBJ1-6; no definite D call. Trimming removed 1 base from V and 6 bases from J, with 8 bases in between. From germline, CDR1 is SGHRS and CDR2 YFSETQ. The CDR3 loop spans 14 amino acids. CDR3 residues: CASSLSGGNSPLHF. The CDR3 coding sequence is TGCGCCAGCAGCTTGTCCGGAGGTAATTCACCCCTCCACTTT.

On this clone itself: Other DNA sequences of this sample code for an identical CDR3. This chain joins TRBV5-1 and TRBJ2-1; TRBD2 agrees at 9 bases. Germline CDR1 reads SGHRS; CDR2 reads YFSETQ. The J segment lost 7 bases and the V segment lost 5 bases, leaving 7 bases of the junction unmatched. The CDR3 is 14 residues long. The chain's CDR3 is CASSNSGGRNEQFF. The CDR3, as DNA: TGCGCCAGCAGTAATAGCGGGGGTCGGAATGAGCAGTTCTTC.